The text below deals with one T cell receptor (beta chain). Its recognized antigen is unknown. The record has no base qualities; no much larger clone is one base away. The library was generated by the immunoSEQ multiplex PCR assay. Rearranged TCR beta chain sequences were amplified using the hsTCRB Kit according to the manufacturer's protocol. TCRB libraries were sequenced on an Illumina MiSeq. The original pipeline was this. The proprietary platform of the kit vendor was used for demultiplexing, trimming and gene mapping. TCRdb took this table from immuneACCESS and kept in-frame rearrangements with V and J called. Such tables lack part of the clones; where checked against another copy, unresolved V genes explain under half of the gap, and the rest is unexplained. D and trimming were read from the DNA, whereas the V and J calls and clone size are those reported in that table. Present in this sample are about 56,000 clones, about four fifths of which were seen just once. The ten largest clones represent 3% to 4% of the sample.

These data are taken from a study of a mutant IDH1 vaccine in newly diagnosed glioma (dated by TCRdb to the early 2020s). As for the study more broadly: Vaccination started 4-6 weeks after radiotherapy alone, or was given together with temozolomide cycles in the groups whose treatment included chemotherapy. Of the approximately 35 treated patients, 62.5% were male and about 40% were female, and the mean age was around 40 years. Prior to enrollment, standard therapy consisting of radiotherapy alone, temozolomide alone, or radiochemotherapy with temozolomide had been administered to patients, with the combination being received by most patients. The week-35 safety follow-up was designated visit V12, and the week-47 end of study was designated visit V13. Six visits were used for peripheral blood collection: V03 (baseline), V05, V07, V10, V12 and V13. For exploratory analyses, about 25 treated patients had longitudinal TCRB deep sequencing done wherever samples were available. Study-wide findings and limitations: It was noted by the authors that analyses of patient blood samples could not be reproduced owing to sample limitations. No apparent relationship was observed between pseudoprogression and alterations in the top peripheral T cell clonotypes detected by TCRB sequencing. Vaccine-induced immune responses across multiple MHC alleles were detected in around 92% of patients. Selection of PBMC samples for TCRB deep sequencing was based on availability.

CDR1 and CDR2 are drawn from the germline V gene: MNHEY, SVGAGI. Spanning cysteine to phenylalanine, the CDR3 consists of 15 amino acids. The DNA shown is the 45-base CDR3, in frame from base 1. A distance of 14 bases separates the germline ends of V and J, which lose 3 bases and 2 bases respectively. This specimen's time point label, per the study, means: week 47, end of study. A 20-mer mutant IDH1 peptide at 300 micrograms in Montanide made up each vaccine dose, which was injected subcutaneously together with topical imiquimod. Eight vaccinations were administered to patients in weeks 1, 3, 5, 7, 11, 15, 19 and 23, corresponding to visits V03 through V10. Donors had newly diagnosed WHO grade 3 or 4 IDH1-mutant astrocytomas with loss of nuclear ATRX. The samples were drawn from NOA16, a multicentre, single-arm, open-label phase I trial in Germany that tested a mutant IDH1 peptide vaccine in humans for the first time. Genomic DNA for TCRB sequencing was extracted from EDTA blood using the DNeasy Blood and Tissue Kit.

Recombination joined TRBV6-5 with TRBJ2-7; matching of 6 bases hints at TRBD1 as the D gene. The sequencing used PBMCs, collected from a glioma patient whose treatment included an IDH1 peptide vaccine. The sequence was obtained from a woman aged 45-65 years with glioma. The CDR3 loop reads CASSYGGEGTYEQYF. Read as DNA, the sequence is TGTGCCAGCAGTTATGGGGGCGAGGGCACCTACGAGCAGTACTTC.